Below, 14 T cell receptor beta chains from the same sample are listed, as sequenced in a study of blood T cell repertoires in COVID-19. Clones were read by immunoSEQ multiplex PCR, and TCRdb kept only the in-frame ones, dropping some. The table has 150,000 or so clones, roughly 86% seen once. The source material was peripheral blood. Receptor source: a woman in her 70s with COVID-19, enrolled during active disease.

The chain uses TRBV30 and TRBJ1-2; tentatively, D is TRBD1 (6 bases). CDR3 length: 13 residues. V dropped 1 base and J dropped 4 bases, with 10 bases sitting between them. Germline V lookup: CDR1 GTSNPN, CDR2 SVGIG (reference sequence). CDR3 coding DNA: TGTGCCTGGAGTGCTAAAGGGGGCTATGGCTACACCTTC. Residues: CAWSAKGGYGYTF.

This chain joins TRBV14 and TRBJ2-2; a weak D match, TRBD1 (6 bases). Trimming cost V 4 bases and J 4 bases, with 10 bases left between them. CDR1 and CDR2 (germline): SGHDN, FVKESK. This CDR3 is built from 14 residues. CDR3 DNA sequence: TGTGCCAGCAGCCTCAGGGGTACCACCGGGGAGCTGTTTTTT. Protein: CASSLRGTTGELFF.

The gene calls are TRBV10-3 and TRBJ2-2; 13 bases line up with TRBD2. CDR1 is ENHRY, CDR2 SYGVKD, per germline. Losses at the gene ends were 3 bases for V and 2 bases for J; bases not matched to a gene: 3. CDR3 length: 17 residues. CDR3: CAISETSGGANTGELFF. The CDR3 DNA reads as TGTGCCATCAGTGAAACTAGCGGGGGGGCTAACACCGGGGAGCTGTTTTTT.

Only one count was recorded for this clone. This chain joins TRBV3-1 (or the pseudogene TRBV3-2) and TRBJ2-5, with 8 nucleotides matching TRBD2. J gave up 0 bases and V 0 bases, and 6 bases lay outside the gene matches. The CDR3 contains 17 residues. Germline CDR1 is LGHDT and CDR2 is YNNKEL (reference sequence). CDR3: CASSQDPGREYQETQYF. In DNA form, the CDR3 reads TGTGCCAGCAGCCAAGATCCCGGGAGGGAATACCAAGAGACCCAGTACTTC.

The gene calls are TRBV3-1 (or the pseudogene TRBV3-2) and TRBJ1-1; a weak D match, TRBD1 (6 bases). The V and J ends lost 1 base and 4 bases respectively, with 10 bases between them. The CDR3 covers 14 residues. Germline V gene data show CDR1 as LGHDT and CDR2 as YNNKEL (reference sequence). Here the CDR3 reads CASSQGGLGTEAFF. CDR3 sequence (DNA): TGTGCCAGCAGCCAAGGGGGGCTGGGCACTGAAGCTTTCTTT.

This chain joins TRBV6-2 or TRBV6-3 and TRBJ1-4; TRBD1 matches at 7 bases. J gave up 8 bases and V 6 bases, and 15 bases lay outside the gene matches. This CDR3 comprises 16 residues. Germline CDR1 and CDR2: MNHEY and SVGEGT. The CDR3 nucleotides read TGTGCCAGCAGCGACAGGGTTTTCGCTAGTGGGGAAAAACTGTTTTTT. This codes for CASSDRVFASGEKLFF.

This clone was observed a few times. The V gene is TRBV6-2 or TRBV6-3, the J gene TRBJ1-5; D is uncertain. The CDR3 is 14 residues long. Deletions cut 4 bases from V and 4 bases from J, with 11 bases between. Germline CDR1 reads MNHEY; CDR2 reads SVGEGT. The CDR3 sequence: CASSWALTNQPQHF. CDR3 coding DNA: TGTGCCAGCAGTTGGGCGTTAACAAATCAGCCCCAGCATTTT.

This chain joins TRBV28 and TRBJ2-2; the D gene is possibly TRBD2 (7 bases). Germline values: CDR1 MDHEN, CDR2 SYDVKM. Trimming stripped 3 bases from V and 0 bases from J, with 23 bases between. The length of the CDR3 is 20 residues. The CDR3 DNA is TGTGCCAGCAGTTTCCCCAAACCGTTCGCGGGGGCTACGAACACCGGGGAGCTGTTTTTT. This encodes CASSFPKPFAGATNTGELFF.

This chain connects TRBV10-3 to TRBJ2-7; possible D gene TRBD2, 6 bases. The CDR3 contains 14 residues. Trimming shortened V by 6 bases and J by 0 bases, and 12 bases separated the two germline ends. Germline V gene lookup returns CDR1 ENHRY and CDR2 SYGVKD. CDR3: CAIRTSSSSYEQYF. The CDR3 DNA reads TGTGCCATCAGAACTAGCAGCAGCTCCTACGAGCAGTACTTC.

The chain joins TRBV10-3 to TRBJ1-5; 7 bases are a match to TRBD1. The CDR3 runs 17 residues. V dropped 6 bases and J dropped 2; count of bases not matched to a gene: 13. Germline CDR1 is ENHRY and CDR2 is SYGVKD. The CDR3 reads CAISHGEAGGGNQPQHF. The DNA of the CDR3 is TGTGCCATCAGCCACGGCGAGGCAGGGGGAGGCAATCAGCCCCAGCATTTT.

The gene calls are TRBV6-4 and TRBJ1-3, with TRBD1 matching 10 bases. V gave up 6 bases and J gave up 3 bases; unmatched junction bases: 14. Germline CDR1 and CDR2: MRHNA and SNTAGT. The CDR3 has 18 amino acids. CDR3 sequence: CASREEDRGLIRGNTIYF. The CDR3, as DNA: TGTGCCAGCAGAGAAGAAGACAGGGGGCTTATTCGTGGAAACACCATATATTTT.

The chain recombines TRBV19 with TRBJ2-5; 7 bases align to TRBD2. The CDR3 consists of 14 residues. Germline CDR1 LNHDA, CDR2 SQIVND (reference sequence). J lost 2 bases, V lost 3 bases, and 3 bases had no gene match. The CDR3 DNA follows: TGTGCCAGTAGTATGATCGGGGGGCAAGAGACCCAGTACTTC. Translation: CASSMIGGQETQYF.

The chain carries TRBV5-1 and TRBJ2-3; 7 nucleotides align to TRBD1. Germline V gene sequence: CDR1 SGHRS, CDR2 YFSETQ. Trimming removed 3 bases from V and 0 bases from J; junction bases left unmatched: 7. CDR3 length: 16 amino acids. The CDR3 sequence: CASSSARDRSTDTQYF. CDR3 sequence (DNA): TGCGCCAGCAGCTCCGCCCGGGACAGAAGCACAGATACGCAGTATTTT.

The DNA for the CDR3 is TGTGCCAGCAGTTTACCCCGACAGGGAGTGGGGTATAGCAATCAGCCCCAGCATTTT. Its translation: CASSLPRQGVGYSNQPQHF. The rearrangement uses TRBV28 and TRBJ1-5; 7 positions agree with TRBD1. The CDR3 runs to 19 residues. Germline assignment: CDR1 MDHEN and CDR2 SYDVKM. V lost 2 bases to trimming and J lost 0 bases; unmatched junction nucleotides: 13.